The clone carrying this T cell receptor (beta chain) appeared many times. By 5'RACE with 10-nucleotide random UMIs, the cDNA was made. TCRdb fed the 5' RACE reads into MiXCR, producing one record per CDR3 protein. The table has tens of thousands of distinct CDR3 sequences, about a tenth seen once. This sample is drawn from a study of neurological immune-mediated disorders. The time point here: longitudinal time-point 1 (baseline). Volunteers at a blood bank in Maryland, USA, were the healthy controls. The sample comprised PBMCs. This receptor was taken from a man younger than 40 in good health.

The CDR3 loop reads CASREGGAPEQYF. Written as DNA, the CDR3 is TGTGCCAGCAGGGAAGGGGGCGCACCCGAGCAGTACTTC. This chain uses TRBV28 with TRBJ2-7; 7 bases agree with TRBD1. Germline-derived CDR1 and CDR2 are MDHEN and SYDVKM. The CDR3 is 13 residues long. The V gene end was trimmed by 6 bases and the J gene end by 6 bases; junction bases not matched to a gene: 8.